This entry lists 5 T cell receptor beta chains sequenced from one sample in a study of identical twins. TCRdb reprocessed the 5' RACE reads with MiXCR, giving one entry per CDR3 protein. Of 1.5 million to 2 million distinct CDR3 sequences listed, around 29% are singletons. The sample consisted of cord blood. These receptors were taken from a newborn girl in good health.

At least ten counts were recorded for this clonotype. V gene TRBV14 combines with J gene TRBJ2-1; no firm D call. Trimming removed 5 bases from V and 8 bases from J, with 7 bases in between. This CDR3 has 11 amino acids. Germline assignment: CDR1 SGHDN and CDR2 FVKESK. CDR3 residues: CASSYGHEQFF. For the CDR3, the DNA is TGTGCCAGCAGCTATGGTCATGAGCAGTTCTTC. Complete variable domain (other parts from reference TRBV14 and TRBJ2-1): EAGVTQFPSHSVIEKGQTVTLRCDPISGHDNLYWYRRVMGKEIKFLLHFVKESKQDESGMPNNRFLAERTGGTYSTLKVQPAELEDSGVYFCASSYGHEQFFGPGTRLTVL.

In this sample, this clonotype turned up a few times. The chain is built from TRBV2 and TRBJ2-1, with 12 bases aligning to TRBD2. The V gene's germline CDR1 is SNHLY and CDR2 FYNNEI. Losses at the gene ends were 4 bases for V and 0 bases for J; bases not matched to a gene: 4. This CDR3 comprises 17 residues. The CDR3 DNA reads TGTGCCAGCAGTGGCACTAGCGGGGGGAGCTCCTACAATGAGCAGTTCTTC. This gives the protein CASSGTSGGSSYNEQFF.

The rearrangement joins TRBV6-1 to TRBJ1-6; D might be TRBD1 (6 bases). This CDR3 is built from 17 residues. V was pared by 0 bases and J by 7 bases, with 16 bases between. Germline CDR1 is MNHNS and CDR2 is SASEGT. The CDR3 DNA is TGTGCCAGCAGTGAAGCGGTGACAGGTCTTGGGAATTCACCCCTCCACTTT. It translates to CASSEAVTGLGNSPLHF.

The V and J genes are TRBV5-6 and TRBJ1-3; no clear D gene. The CDR3 has 12 residues. V shed 4 bases and J shed 2 bases, with 4 bases lying between them. The germline V gene has CDR1 SGHDT and CDR2 YYEEEE. CDR3 in DNA: TGTGCCAGCAGCATCCCTGGAAACACCATATATTTT. Its translation: CASSIPGNTIYF.

The rearrangement uses TRBV4-1 and TRBJ2-7; 8 bases agree with TRBD1. From germline, CDR1 is MGHRA and CDR2 YSYEKL. The CDR3 runs 15 residues. V lost 0 bases, J lost 7 bases, and 8 bases stayed unmatched. For the CDR3, the DNA is TGCGCCAGCAGCCAAGAAGGGACAGGTTGGCGGGAGCAGTACTTC. This encodes CASSQEGTGWREQYF.